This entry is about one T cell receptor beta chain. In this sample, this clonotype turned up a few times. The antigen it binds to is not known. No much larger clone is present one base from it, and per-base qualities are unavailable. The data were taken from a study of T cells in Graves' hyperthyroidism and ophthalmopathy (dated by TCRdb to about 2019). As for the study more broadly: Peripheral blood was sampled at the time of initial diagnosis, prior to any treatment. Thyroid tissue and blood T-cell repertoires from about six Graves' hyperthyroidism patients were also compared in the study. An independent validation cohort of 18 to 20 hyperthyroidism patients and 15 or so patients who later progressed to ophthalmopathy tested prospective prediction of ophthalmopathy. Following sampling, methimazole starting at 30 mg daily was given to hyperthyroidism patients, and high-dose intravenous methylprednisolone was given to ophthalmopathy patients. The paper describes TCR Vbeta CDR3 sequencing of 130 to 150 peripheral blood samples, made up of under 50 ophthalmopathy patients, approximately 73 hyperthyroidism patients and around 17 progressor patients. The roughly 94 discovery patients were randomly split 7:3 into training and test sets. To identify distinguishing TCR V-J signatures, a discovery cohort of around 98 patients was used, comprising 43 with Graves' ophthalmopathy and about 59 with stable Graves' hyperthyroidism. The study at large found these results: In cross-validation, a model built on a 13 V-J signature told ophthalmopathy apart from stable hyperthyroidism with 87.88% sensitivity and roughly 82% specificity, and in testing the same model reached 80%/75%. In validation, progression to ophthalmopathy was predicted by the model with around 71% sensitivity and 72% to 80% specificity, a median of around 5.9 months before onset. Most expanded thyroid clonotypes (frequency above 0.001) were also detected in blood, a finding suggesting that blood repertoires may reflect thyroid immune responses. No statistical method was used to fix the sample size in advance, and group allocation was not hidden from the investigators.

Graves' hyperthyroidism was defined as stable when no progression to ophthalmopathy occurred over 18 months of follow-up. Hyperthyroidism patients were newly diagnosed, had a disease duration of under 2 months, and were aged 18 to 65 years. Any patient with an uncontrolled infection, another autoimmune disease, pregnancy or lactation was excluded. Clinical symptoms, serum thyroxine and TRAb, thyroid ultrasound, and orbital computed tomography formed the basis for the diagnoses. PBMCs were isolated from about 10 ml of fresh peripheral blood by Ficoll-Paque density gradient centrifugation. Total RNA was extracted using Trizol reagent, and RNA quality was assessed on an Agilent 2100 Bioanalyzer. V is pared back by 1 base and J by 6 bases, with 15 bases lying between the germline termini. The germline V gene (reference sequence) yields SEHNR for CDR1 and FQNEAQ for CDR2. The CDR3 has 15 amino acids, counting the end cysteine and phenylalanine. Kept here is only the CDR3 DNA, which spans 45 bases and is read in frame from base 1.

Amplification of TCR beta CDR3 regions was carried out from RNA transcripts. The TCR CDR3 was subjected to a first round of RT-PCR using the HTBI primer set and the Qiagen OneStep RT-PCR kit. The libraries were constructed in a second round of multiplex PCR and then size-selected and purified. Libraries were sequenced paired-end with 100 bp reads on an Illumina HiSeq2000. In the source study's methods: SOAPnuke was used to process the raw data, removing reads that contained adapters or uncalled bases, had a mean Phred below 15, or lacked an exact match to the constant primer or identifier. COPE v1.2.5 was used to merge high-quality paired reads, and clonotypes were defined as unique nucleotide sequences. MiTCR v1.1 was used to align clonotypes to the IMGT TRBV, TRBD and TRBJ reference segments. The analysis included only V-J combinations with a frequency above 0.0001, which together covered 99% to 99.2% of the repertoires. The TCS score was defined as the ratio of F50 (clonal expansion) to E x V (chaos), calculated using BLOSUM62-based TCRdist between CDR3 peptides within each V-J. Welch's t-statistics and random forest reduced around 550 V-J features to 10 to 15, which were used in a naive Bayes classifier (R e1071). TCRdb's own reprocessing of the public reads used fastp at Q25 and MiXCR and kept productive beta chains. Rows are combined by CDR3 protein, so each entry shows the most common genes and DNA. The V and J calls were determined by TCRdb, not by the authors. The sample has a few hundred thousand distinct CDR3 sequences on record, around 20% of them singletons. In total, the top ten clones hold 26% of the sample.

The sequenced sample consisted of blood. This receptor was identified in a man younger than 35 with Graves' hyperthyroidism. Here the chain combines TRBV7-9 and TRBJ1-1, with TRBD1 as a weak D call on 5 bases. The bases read TGTGCCAGCAGCTTAGGATCGGGACGAGGCGCTGAAGCTTTCTTT. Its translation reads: CASSLGSGRGAEAFF.